The 24 T cell receptor beta chains given below trace back to one sample, sequenced in a study of shared clonotypes between healthy human individuals. Measured with immunoSEQ multiplex PCR; TCRdb has only the in-frame clones, and not every one. The sample contains around 500,000 clones, over 60% of which appear only once. Sequencing input: PBMCs. Receptors were obtained from a woman between 35 and 50 years old in good health. Some clones in this sample may be carry-over from other donors' samples.

The genes are TRBV7-3 and TRBJ2-2, with a tentative D call TRBD2 (5 bases). The CDR3 extends over 16 amino acids. Germline V gene data show CDR1 as SGHTA and CDR2 as FQGTGA. V dropped 5 bases and J dropped 3 bases, with 16 bases sitting between them. The CDR3 reads CASSLRSGRDTGELFF. The DNA for the CDR3 is TGTGCCAGCAGCCTACGCTCGGGGAGAGACACCGGGGAGCTGTTTTTT.

V usage is TRBV6-1 and J usage is TRBJ2-7, with TRBD2 matching 9 bases. The CDR3 length is 15 residues. Germline trimming cut 3 bases from V and 0 bases from J; bases unmatched to any gene: 3. Germline CDR1 reads MNHNS; CDR2 reads SASEGT. The CDR3, as DNA: TGTGCCAGCAGTGAGGGACTAGCAACCTCCTACGAGCAGTACTTC. Encoded protein: CASSEGLATSYEQYF.

This clone showed up just once. The rearrangement joins TRBV7-9 to TRBJ2-1; the match to TRBD2 covers 10 bases. CDR1 and CDR2 from the germline V gene are SEHNR and FQNEAQ (reference sequence). V was clipped by 2 bases and J by 9 bases; unmatched bases: 7. The CDR3 totals 15 residues. CDR3 protein: CASSLRASGSSEQFF. The CDR3 DNA reads as TGTGCCAGCAGCTTAAGGGCTAGCGGGAGTTCTGAGCAGTTCTTC.

J is TRBJ2-7 and V is TRBV18; D possibly corresponds to TRBD2 (6 bases). V lost 3 bases and J lost 7, with 22 bases in between. The CDR3 consists of 16 residues. Germline V gene sequence: CDR1 KGHSH, CDR2 LQKENI. This CDR3 reads CASSPETSKGSGEQYF. The DNA for the CDR3 is TGTGCCAGCTCACCCGAGACTAGTAAGGGGTCGGGGGAGCAGTACTTC.

The table lists this clone with many counts. The V call is TRBV5-4, the J call TRBJ2-7; maybe TRBD1 (6 bases). V lost 4 bases, J lost 3 bases, and 14 bases lay in between. Germline assignment: CDR1 SGHNT and CDR2 YYREEE (reference sequence). CDR3 length equals 14 residues. The chain's CDR3 is CASSPPDRLYEQYF. The CDR3 DNA sequence: TGTGCCAGCAGCCCACCGGACAGACTCTACGAGCAGTACTTC.

This clone was seen a single time. The rearrangement joins TRBV7-2 to TRBJ2-7; 7 bases line up with TRBD1. This CDR3 has 14 residues. V was pared by 5 bases and J by 1 base, with 5 bases of the junction left unmatched. In germline, CDR1 is SGHTA, CDR2 FQGNSA. The CDR3 region is CASSARQGSYEQYF. DNA for the CDR3: TGTGCCAGCAGCGCCAGACAGGGTTCCTACGAGCAGTACTTC.

This clone occurred a few times. This chain connects TRBV10-3 to TRBJ2-7, with 11 bases that match TRBD2. Germline trimming cut 5 bases from V and 4 bases from J; bases unmatched to any gene: 4. CDR1 is ENHRY and CDR2 is SYGVKD in the germline V gene. The CDR3 is made up of 14 amino acids. CDR3 DNA sequence: TGTGCCATCAGTTTAGCGGGAGGGCCTTACGAGCAGTACTTC. Translation gives CAISLAGGPYEQYF.

To note about this clone: This specimen includes other DNA sequences encoding the same CDR3. The genes are TRBV6-6 and TRBJ1-5; D is uncertain. CDR1 is MNHNY and CDR2 is SVGAGI in the germline V gene (reference sequence). The CDR3 is 14 residues long. Trimming shortened V by 8 bases and J by 0 bases, and 11 bases separated the two germline ends. The CDR3 sequence: CASRRSFSNQPQHF. For the CDR3, the DNA is TGTGCCAGCCGGAGATCCTTTAGCAATCAGCCCCAGCATTTT.

The chain couples TRBV19 to TRBJ1-1; D remains ambiguous. Per germline, CDR1 LNHDA and CDR2 SQIVND (reference sequence). The CDR3 is made up of 14 amino acids. V was shortened by 7 bases and J by 1 base, with 13 bases between the two germline ends. In DNA, the CDR3 is TGTGCCAGTAACCTACCGGGCGCGAACACTGAAGCTTTCTTT. Translating it yields CASNLPGANTEAFF.

This clone has just a few counts. This sequence joins TRBV7-2 and TRBJ2-7, with a possible D match to TRBD2 (6 bases). V lost 1 base, J lost 4 bases, and 11 bases lay in between. This CDR3 contains 14 residues. CDR1 and CDR2 (germline): SGHTA, FQGNSA. CDR3 region: CASSLEGGKYEQYF. In DNA form, the CDR3 reads TGTGCCAGCAGCTTAGAAGGCGGGAAGTACGAGCAGTACTTC.

This chain links TRBV10-3 with TRBJ2-1, with 10 bases fitting TRBD2. Germline loops: CDR1 ENHRY, CDR2 SYGVKD. The CDR3 consists of 15 residues. J was trimmed by 5 bases and V by 2 bases; bases with no gene match: 3. The CDR3 is CAISEPGLANNEQFF. The CDR3 DNA is TGTGCCATCAGTGAGCCGGGACTAGCGAACAATGAGCAGTTCTTC.

This clone was detected only a few times. This same CDR3 is encoded by further DNA sequences in the sample. The chain joins TRBV28 to TRBJ1-5; D perhaps matches TRBD1 (5 bases). This CDR3 is built from 12 residues. The germline V gene has CDR1 MDHEN and CDR2 SYDVKM. V dropped 3 bases and J dropped 7 bases, with 7 bases sitting between them. CDR3 bases: TGTGCCAGCAGTTTCGGGGGGCAGCCCCAGCATTTT. Translating gives CASSFGGQPQHF.

The V gene is TRBV28, the J gene TRBJ2-6; no reliable D call. CDR3 length equals 16 residues. V was pared by 1 base and J by 0 bases, with 7 bases between. Germline V lookup: CDR1 MDHEN, CDR2 SYDVKM. Here the CDR3 DNA reads TGTGCCAGCAGTTTATATCTGAGCTCTGGGGCCAACGTCCTGACTTTC. Translated, it gives CASSLYLSSGANVLTF.

The table lists this clone with many counts. The gene calls are TRBV30 and TRBJ1-1; tentative D call: TRBD1 (5 bases). The CDR3 is 13 amino acids. CDR1 GTSNPN and CDR2 SVGIG come from the germline V gene (reference sequence). Trimming stripped 3 bases from V and 4 bases from J, with 12 bases between. CDR3 coding DNA: TGTGCCTGGAGGGGTACAGGCCTCACTGAAGCTTTCTTT. This translates into CAWRGTGLTEAFF. The full variable domain, in which reference TRBV30 and TRBJ1-1 provide the parts outside the CDR3, is SQTIHQWPATLVQPVGSPLSLECTVEGTSNPNLYWYRQAAGRGLQLLFYSVGIGQISSEVPQNLSASRPQDRQFILSSKKLLLSDSGFYLCAWRGTGLTEAFFGQGTRLTVV.

V and J are TRBV5-6 and TRBJ2-3; 8 positions match TRBD2. The CDR3 runs to 15 residues. J was trimmed by 4 bases and V by 0 bases; bases with no gene match: 4. Germline CDR1 reads SGHDT; CDR2 reads YYEEEE. CDR3 nucleotide sequence: TGTGCCAGCAGCTTGGTGTCGGGAGGGTCAGATACGCAGTATTTT. Translated: CASSLVSGGSDTQYF.

This clone was counted a single time. J is TRBJ1-2 and V is TRBV28; D call uncertain. Germline V gene sequence: CDR1 MDHEN, CDR2 SYDVKM. CDR3 size: 12 residues. V dropped 8 bases and J dropped 1 base, with 8 bases sitting between them. In DNA form, the CDR3 reads TGTGCCAGCCTTTGGGTTAACTATGGCTACACCTTC. This gives the protein CASLWVNYGYTF.

V is TRBV6-5 and J is TRBJ1-1, with D unclear. The germline V and J ends were trimmed by 7 bases and 0 bases, with 12 bases remaining between them. The CDR3 spans 14 residues. Germline V CDR1 and CDR2: MNHEY, SVGAGI. In DNA form, the CDR3 reads TGTGCCAGCACCTTAACGGCGATGAACACTGAAGCTTTCTTT. This gives the protein CASTLTAMNTEAFF.

This clone has a single count. The chain employs TRBV19 and TRBJ2-5; TRBD2 aligns across 10 bases. Germline CDR1 reads LNHDA; CDR2 reads SQIVND (reference sequence). Trimming took 3 bases from V and 1 from J; bases not matched to a gene: 2. The CDR3 sequence is 15 residues long. This CDR3 is CASSIGLAAQETQYF. CDR3 nucleotides: TGTGCCAGTAGTATTGGACTAGCGGCCCAAGAGACCCAGTACTTC.

The CDR3 bases are TGTGCCAGCAGCCAAACCCTCGGGACAGGGGAAAAGGTTAACACCGGGGAGCTGTTTTTT. As protein: CASSQTLGTGEKVNTGELFF. The chain combines TRBV14 with TRBJ2-2, with 10 bases that match TRBD1. The germline CDR1 and CDR2 sequences are SGHDN and FVKESK. The CDR3 covers 20 residues. The V segment lost 2 bases and the J segment 2 bases; nucleotides outside the gene matches: 14.

This chain uses TRBV19 with TRBJ2-7, with 12 bases matching TRBD1. Germline loops: CDR1 LNHDA, CDR2 SQIVND (reference sequence). V shed 5 bases, J shed 4 bases, and the junction held 9 bases outside the gene matches. The CDR3 covers 16 residues. In DNA, the CDR3 is TGTGCCAGTAGTCCGAGGGGACAGGGGGCAGGGTACGAGCAGTACTTC. The encoded protein is CASSPRGQGAGYEQYF.

The CDR3 protein is CASSPGTSDEQYF. The DNA of the CDR3 is TGTGCCAGCTCACCGGGGACTAGCGACGAGCAGTACTTC. The V and J genes are TRBV18 and TRBJ2-7; TRBD2 agrees at 10 bases. CDR1 and CDR2 from the germline V gene are KGHSH and LQKENI. After removal of 3 bases from V and 5 bases from J, the junction contained 1 base not matched to a gene. The CDR3 consists of 13 residues. Together with reference TRBV18 and TRBJ2-7, the CDR3 gives the full variable domain: NAGVMQNPRHLVRRRGQEARLRCSPMKGHSHVYWYRQLPEEGLKFMVYLQKENIIDESGMPKERFSAEFPKEGPSILRIQQVVRGDSAAYFCASSPGTSDEQYFGPGTRLTVT.

The table lists this clone with a few counts. V gene TRBV20-1 combines with J gene TRBJ2-5; D gene unclear. Trimming removed 5 bases at V and 5 bases at J, with 9 bases between. CDR3 length: 11 amino acids. The germline gives CDR1 DFQATT, CDR2 SNEGSKA (reference sequence). The CDR3 loop reads CSASPSETQYF. DNA for the CDR3: TGCAGTGCTTCCCCCTCGGAGACCCAGTACTTC.

This clone was seen more than once but under ten times. The rearrangement uses TRBV4-2 and TRBJ2-5; possibly TRBD2 for D (5 bases). CDR3 length: 15 residues. V was trimmed by 0 bases and J by 5 bases, leaving 13 bases between them. CDR1 is LGHNA, CDR2 YNFKEQ, per germline. The CDR3 sequence: CASSQDARDGETQYF. In DNA form, the CDR3 reads TGTGCCAGCAGCCAAGATGCCCGGGATGGGGAGACCCAGTACTTC.

V and J are TRBV6-9 and TRBJ1-5; unclear D gene. V lost 8 bases to trimming and J lost 1 base, with 9 bases between them. Per the germline V gene, CDR1 is MNHGY and CDR2 is SVAAGI. The CDR3 runs 13 residues. The CDR3 DNA follows: TGTGCCAGCGCCCCTGCGAGCAATCAGCCCCAGCATTTT. Translating it yields CASAPASNQPQHF.